The next 16 T cell receptor beta chains were all read from a single sample in a study of graft-versus-host responses after intestinal transplantation. These receptors lack a known antigen. Profiled with immunoSEQ multiplex PCR; TCRdb holds only in-frame clones, not every one. The sample shows approximately 80,000 clones, roughly nine tenths of them seen only once. The specimen was unstimulated CD4+ T cells sorted from spleen or lymph node cells, collected before intestinal transplant. These receptors were obtained from a human donor who received an intestinal transplant.

The CDR3 reads CASSLELATSTDTQYF. DNA of the CDR3: TGCGCCAGCAGCTTGGAGCTAGCGACAAGCACAGATACGCAGTATTTT. The J gene is TRBJ2-3, the V gene TRBV5-1; tentatively, D is TRBD2 (6 bases). The CDR3 runs to 16 residues. Per the germline V gene, CDR1 is SGHRS and CDR2 is YFSETQ. V dropped 0 bases and J dropped 0 bases, with 11 bases sitting between them.

V gene TRBV7-2 combines with J gene TRBJ2-7, with TRBD1 matching over 11 bases. Germline V CDR1 and CDR2: SGHTA, FQGNSA. The V gene end was trimmed by 5 bases and the J gene end by 3 bases; junction bases not matched to a gene: 6. This CDR3 is 15 amino acids long. CDR3 coding DNA: TGTGCCAGCAGCCCGTGGACAGGGGGCTACTACGAGCAGTACTTC. It specifies CASSPWTGGYYEQYF.

The V gene is TRBV28, the J gene TRBJ2-7; possible D gene TRBD2, 5 bases. The germline gives CDR1 MDHEN, CDR2 SYDVKM. V lost 6 bases to trimming and J lost 3 bases, with 9 bases between them. CDR3 size: 12 residues. The CDR3, as DNA: TGTGCCAGCAGAGGTGGGAGCTACGAGCAGTACTTC. Protein product: CASRGGSYEQYF.

This sequence joins TRBV18 and TRBJ2-5; the match to TRBD2 covers 12 bases. From germline, CDR1 is KGHSH and CDR2 LQKENI. Trimming at V came to 6 bases and at J to 1 base, leaving 9 bases not matched to a gene. This CDR3 has 17 residues. CDR3 nucleotide sequence: TGTGCCAGCTCGCTCATCTCTAGCGGGGGGGCCCAAGAGACCCAGTACTTC. It is translated as CASSLISSGGAQETQYF. Together with reference TRBV18 and TRBJ2-5, the CDR3 gives the full variable domain: NAGVMQNPRHLVRRRGQEARLRCSPMKGHSHVYWYRQLPEEGLKFMVYLQKENIIDESGMPKERFSAEFPKEGPSILRIQQVVRGDSAAYFCASSLISSGGAQETQYFGPGTRLLVL.

This clone was seen a single time. This chain joins TRBV6-5 and TRBJ2-1; 7 nucleotides line up with TRBD2. Germline loops: CDR1 MNHEY, CDR2 SVGAGI. The CDR3 loop spans 15 amino acids. Trimming at V came to 5 bases and at J to 5 bases, leaving 9 bases not matched to a gene. The CDR3 protein is CASSRVAGFDNEQFF. The CDR3 coding sequence is TGTGCCAGCAGTCGCGTAGCGGGTTTCGACAATGAGCAGTTCTTC.

This rearrangement joins TRBV5-1 to TRBJ2-6; the D is unclear. CDR3 length: 16 amino acids. V was trimmed by 0 bases and J by 0 bases, leaving 7 bases between them. The germline gives CDR1 SGHRS, CDR2 YFSETQ. CDR3 sequence reads: CASSLVQSSGANVLTF. In DNA, the CDR3 is TGCGCCAGCAGCTTGGTTCAATCCTCTGGGGCCAACGTCCTGACTTTC.

The chain carries TRBV5-1 and TRBJ1-2; D is uncertain. Germline V gene sequence: CDR1 SGHRS, CDR2 YFSETQ. V lost 1 base, J lost 5 bases, and 9 bases lay in between. CDR3 length: 13 amino acids. The CDR3 is CASSLSAQYGYTF. Written as DNA, the CDR3 is TGCGCCAGCAGCTTGAGCGCCCAATATGGCTACACCTTC.

The rearrangement links TRBV9 to TRBJ2-3; a weak D match, TRBD2 (6 bases). Between the trimmed V and J ends, which lost 2 bases and 4 bases, there was a span of 17 bases. The germline V gene encodes CDR1 SGDLS and CDR2 YYNGEE. The CDR3 has 16 residues. The CDR3 spells CASSVDGSSGADTQYF. In DNA, the CDR3 is TGTGCCAGCAGCGTGGACGGGAGCTCCGGCGCAGATACGCAGTATTTT.

The sample holds one count of this clone. The chain recombines TRBV6-1 with TRBJ1-5; D gene uncertain. This CDR3 comprises 14 residues. V was pared by 5 bases and J by 6 bases, with 14 bases between. Per germline, CDR1 MNHNS and CDR2 SASEGT. CDR3 protein: CASSTLDVGQPQHF. CDR3 DNA sequence: TGTGCCAGCAGTACCCTCGATGTCGGTCAGCCCCAGCATTTT.

The V and J genes are TRBV30 and TRBJ2-7; TRBD1 matches at 8 bases. The germline CDR1 and CDR2 sequences are GTSNPN and SVGIG (reference sequence). The CDR3 is 13 residues long. Trimming cost V 5 bases and J 1 base; bases outside gene matches: 4. CDR3 sequence (DNA): TGTGCCTGGGGCCGGGACAGGTCCTACGAGCAGTACTTC. Amino acids: CAWGRDRSYEQYF.

In DNA form, the CDR3 reads TGTGCCACATCGCGGGATCGGGTGAACACTGAAGCTTTCTTT. Translation: CATSRDRVNTEAFF. The chain recombines TRBV28 with TRBJ1-1, with no clear D. The CDR3 runs 14 residues. Germline lookup yields CDR1 MDHEN and CDR2 SYDVKM. The germline V and J ends were trimmed by 10 bases and 0 bases, with 15 bases remaining between them.

The chain carries TRBV23-1 and TRBJ1-4; D is uncertain. TRBV23-1 is assigned to the ORF class and has an uncertain function. This CDR3 region has 14 residues. V lost 3 bases and J 7 bases, leaving 12 bases between the germline ends. CDR3 residues: CASSHGGRVEKLFF. The CDR3 region has the DNA TGCGCCAGCAGTCACGGCGGGAGGGTTGAAAAACTGTTTTTT.

This CDR3 is CASNQGIGVYEQYF. In DNA form, the CDR3 reads TGTGCCAGTAACCAGGGGATTGGTGTCTACGAGCAGTACTTC. The chain uses TRBV19 and TRBJ2-7; possibly TRBD1 for D (6 bases). The CDR3 has 14 amino acids. The germline V gene encodes CDR1 LNHDA and CDR2 SQIVND (reference sequence). Trimming took off 7 bases at V and 3 bases at J, with 16 bases between the two ends.

The CDR3 loop reads CASSLGRLQGYTF. In DNA, the CDR3 is TGTGCCAGCAGCTTGGGCAGGTTACAAGGCTACACCTTC. The V and J genes are TRBV5-4 and TRBJ1-2; D not certain. The CDR3 runs 13 residues. V gave up 0 bases and J gave up 8 bases, with 11 bases separating them. The V gene's germline CDR1 is SGHNT and CDR2 YYREEE (reference sequence).

The rearrangement joins TRBV28 to TRBJ1-5, with 7 nucleotides matching TRBD1. The V gene end was trimmed by 6 bases and the J gene end by 0 bases; junction bases not matched to a gene: 8. CDR1 and CDR2 (germline): MDHEN, SYDVKM. CDR3 length equals 16 residues. The CDR3 is CASSQRQGYSNQPQHF. CDR3 in DNA: TGTGCCAGCAGCCAGAGACAGGGATATAGCAATCAGCCCCAGCATTTT.

The chain has TRBV2 and TRBJ2-2; 8 bases align to TRBD2. Trimming at V came to 2 bases and at J to 4 bases, leaving 6 bases not matched to a gene. CDR3 length: 16 amino acids. Per the germline V gene, CDR1 is SNHLY and CDR2 is FYNNEI. The chain's CDR3 is CASSEKRGPPTGELFF. DNA of the CDR3: TGTGCCAGCAGTGAAAAGCGGGGGCCCCCCACCGGGGAGCTGTTTTTT.